The sequence of this T cell receptor (beta chain) was determined in a study of blood T cell repertoires in COVID-19. Overall study: PBMCs, B-cell-depleted T cells, or T cells provided the cDNA or gDNA that made up the material.

Individuals drawn from 20 to 30 US areas were roughly 18 to 95 years old. Recovery meant two consecutive negative NP/OP PCR tests, professional clearance, or resolved symptoms. Original processing notes: By means of reference gene primer amplification, nucleated cell counts were estimated. Clones were read by immunoSEQ multiplex PCR, and TCRdb kept only the in-frame ones, dropping some. The DNA was the basis for D and trimming; V, J and clone size are from that table. The data show over 200,000 clones, 85% to 90% seen once. This CDR3 has 14 amino acids. Trimming took 3 bases from V and 7 from J, leaving 13 bases between them. Germline V gene lookup returns CDR1 MNHNS and CDR2 SASEGT.

Sequencing input: PBMCs or T cells enriched from blood (not recorded which). The gene calls are TRBV6-1 and TRBJ1-5, with D tentatively TRBD1 (5 bases). The receptor was derived from a man between 18 and 29 years old who had recovered from COVID-19. The CDR3 reads CASSESRRGQPQHF. The DNA for the CDR3 is TGTGCCAGCAGTGAGTCCAGGCGGGGGCAGCCCCAGCATTTT.